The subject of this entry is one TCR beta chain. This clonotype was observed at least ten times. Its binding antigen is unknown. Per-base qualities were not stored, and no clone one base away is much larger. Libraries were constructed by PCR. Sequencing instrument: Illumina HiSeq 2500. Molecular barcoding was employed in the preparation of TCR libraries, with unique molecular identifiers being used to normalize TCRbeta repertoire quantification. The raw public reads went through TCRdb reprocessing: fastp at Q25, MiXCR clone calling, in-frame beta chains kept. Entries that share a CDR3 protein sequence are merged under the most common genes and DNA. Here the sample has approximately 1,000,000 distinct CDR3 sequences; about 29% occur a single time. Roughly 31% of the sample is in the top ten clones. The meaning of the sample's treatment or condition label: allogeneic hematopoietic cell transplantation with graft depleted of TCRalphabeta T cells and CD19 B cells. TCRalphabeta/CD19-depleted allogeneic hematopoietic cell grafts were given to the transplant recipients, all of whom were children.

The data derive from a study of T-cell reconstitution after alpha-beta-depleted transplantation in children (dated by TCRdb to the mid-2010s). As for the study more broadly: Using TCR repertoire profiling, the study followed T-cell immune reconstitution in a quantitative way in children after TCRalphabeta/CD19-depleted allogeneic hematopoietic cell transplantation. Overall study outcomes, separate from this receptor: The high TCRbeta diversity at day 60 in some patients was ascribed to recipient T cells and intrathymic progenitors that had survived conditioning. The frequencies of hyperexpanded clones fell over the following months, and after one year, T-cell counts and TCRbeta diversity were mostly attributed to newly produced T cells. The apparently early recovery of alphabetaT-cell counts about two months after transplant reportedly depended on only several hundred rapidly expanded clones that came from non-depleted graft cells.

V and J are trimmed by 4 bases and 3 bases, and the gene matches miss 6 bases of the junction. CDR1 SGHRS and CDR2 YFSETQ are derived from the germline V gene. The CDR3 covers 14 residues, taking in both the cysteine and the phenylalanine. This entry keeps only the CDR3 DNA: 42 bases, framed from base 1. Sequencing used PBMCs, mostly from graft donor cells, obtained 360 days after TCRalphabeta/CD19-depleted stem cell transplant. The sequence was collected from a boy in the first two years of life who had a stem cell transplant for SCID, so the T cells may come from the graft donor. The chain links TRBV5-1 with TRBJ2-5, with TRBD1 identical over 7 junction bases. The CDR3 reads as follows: CASSRAGGKETQYF. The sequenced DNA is TGCGCCAGCAGCCGGGCAGGGGGAAAAGAGACCCAGTACTTC.